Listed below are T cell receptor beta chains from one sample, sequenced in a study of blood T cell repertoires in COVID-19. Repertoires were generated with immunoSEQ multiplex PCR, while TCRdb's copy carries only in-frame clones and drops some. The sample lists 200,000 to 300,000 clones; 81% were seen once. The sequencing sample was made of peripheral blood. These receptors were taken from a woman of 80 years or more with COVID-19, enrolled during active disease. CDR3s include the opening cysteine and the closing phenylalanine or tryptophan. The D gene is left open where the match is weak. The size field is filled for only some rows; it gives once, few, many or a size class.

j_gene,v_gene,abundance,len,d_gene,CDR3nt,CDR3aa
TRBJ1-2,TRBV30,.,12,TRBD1,TGTGCCTGGGGACAGGCATCGGCTGGCTACACCTTC,CAWGQASAGYTF
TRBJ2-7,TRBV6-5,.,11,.,TGTGCCAGCAAATCCCTCTACGAGCAGTACTTC,CASKSLYEQYF
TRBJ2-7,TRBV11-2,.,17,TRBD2,TGTGCCAGCAGCATCAGCCTTGGGACTAGCGGAGGCTACGAGCAGTACTTC,CASSISLGTSGGYEQYF
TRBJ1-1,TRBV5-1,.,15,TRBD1,TGCGCCAGCAGGAGGGACAGTAACGTGAACACTGAAGCTTTCTTT,CASRRDSNVNTEAFF
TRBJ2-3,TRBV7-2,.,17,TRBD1,TGTGCCAGCAGCGCATACTTCACGGACAGGGGGCAAGCTACGCAGTATTTT,CASSAYFTDRGQATQYF
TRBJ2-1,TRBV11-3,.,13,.,TGTGCCAGCAGCTTAATCCCGGGTGGTGAGCAGTTCTTC,CASSLIPGGEQFF
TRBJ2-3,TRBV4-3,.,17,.,TGCGCCAGCAGCCAAGAACCTAATCATGTAGGGGCAGATACGCAGTATTTT,CASSQEPNHVGADTQYF
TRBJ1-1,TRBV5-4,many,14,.,TGTGCCAGCAGCACCGGACTGATGAACACTGAAGCTTTCTTT,CASSTGLMNTEAFF
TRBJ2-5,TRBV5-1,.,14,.,TGCGCCAGCACCAAGTTAGGAGGGGCAGAGACCCAGTACTTC,CASTKLGGAETQYF
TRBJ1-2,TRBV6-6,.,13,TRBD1,TGTGCCAGCAGTGACAGGGGGCGAAATGGCTACACCTTC,CASSDRGRNGYTF
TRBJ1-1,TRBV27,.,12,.,TGTGCCAGCGGATTCAGGGCGGTCGGCGCTTTCTTT,CASGFRAVGAFF
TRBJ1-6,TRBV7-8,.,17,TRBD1,TGTGCCAGCAGCTTATTGGGACAGGGGGCTAATAATTCACCCCTCCACTTT,CASSLLGQGANNSPLHF
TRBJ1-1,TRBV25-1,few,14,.,TGTGCCAGCAGACCGCCGGACAGAAACACTGAAGCTTTCTTT,CASRPPDRNTEAFF
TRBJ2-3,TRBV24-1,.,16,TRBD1,TGTGCCACCAGTGACCGGGACAGGCCTAGCACAGATACGCAGTATTTT,CATSDRDRPSTDTQYF
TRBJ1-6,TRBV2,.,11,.,TGTGCCACCGGGGGGAATTCACCCCTCCACTTT,CATGGNSPLHF
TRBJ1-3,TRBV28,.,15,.,TGTGCCAGCAGTATTTTACAGGGCTCTGGAAACACCATATATTTT,CASSILQGSGNTIYF
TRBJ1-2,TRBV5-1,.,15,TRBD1,TGCGCCAGCAGCTTAGGGGGACAGGGGAACTATGGCTACACCTTC,CASSLGGQGNYGYTF
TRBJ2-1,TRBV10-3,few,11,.,TGTGCCATCAGTGCGACGGGTGAGCAGTTCTTC,CAISATGEQFF
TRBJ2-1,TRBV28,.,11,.,TGTGCCAGCAACGCGGACAATGAGCAGTTCTTC,CASNADNEQFF
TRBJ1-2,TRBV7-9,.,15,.,TGTGCCAGCAGCCGAGGTCAGTCAACTAACTATGGCTACACCTTC,CASSRGQSTNYGYTF
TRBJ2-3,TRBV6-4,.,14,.,TGTGCCAGCAGTGACGGGGGCCGGGCAGATACGCAGTATTTT,CASSDGGRADTQYF
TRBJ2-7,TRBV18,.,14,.,TGTGCCAGCTCACCACCAGGCAGGGGATACGAGCAGTACTTC,CASSPPGRGYEQYF
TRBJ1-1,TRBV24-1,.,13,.,TGTGCCACCAGTGATGCGGCGAACACTGAAGCTTTCTTT,CATSDAANTEAFF
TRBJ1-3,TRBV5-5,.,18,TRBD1,TGTGCCAGCAGCTTGGGTACAGGGGCTCCAAGCTCTGGAAACACCATATATTTT,CASSLGTGAPSSGNTIYF
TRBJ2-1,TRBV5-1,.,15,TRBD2,TGCGCCAGCAGCTTGGTTGTGGCTAGCGGACCCAAGCAGTTCTTC,CASSLVVASGPKQFF
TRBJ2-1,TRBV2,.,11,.,TGTGCCAGCCGACTTAGCCATGAGCAGTTCTTC,CASRLSHEQFF
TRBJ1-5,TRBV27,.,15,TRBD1,TGTGCCAGCAGTTTCGACAGGGGAAGAAATCAGCCCCAGCATTTT,CASSFDRGRNQPQHF
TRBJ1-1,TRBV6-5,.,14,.,TGTGCCAGCAGTCCGCAGGAAAGAAACACTGAAGCTTTCTTT,CASSPQERNTEAFF
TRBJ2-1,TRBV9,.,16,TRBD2,TGTGCCAGCAGCGGGATTAGCGGGAGAGGTCTTGGTGAGCAGTTCTTC,CASSGISGRGLGEQFF
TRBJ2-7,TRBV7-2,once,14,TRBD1,TGTGCCAGCAGCTTAGTCCAGGGGGCCTACGAGCAGTACTTC,CASSLVQGAYEQYF
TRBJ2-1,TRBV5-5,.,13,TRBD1,TGTGCCAGCAGCCCGGGACAGGGCGGTGAGCAGTTCTTC,CASSPGQGGEQFF
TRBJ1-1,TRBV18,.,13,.,TGTGCCAGCTCCCCCGCCGAGGGCACTGAAGCTTTCTTT,CASSPAEGTEAFF
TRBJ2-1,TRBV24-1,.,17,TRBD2,TGTGCCACCAGTGACCGGACTAGCGGGAGGTCGAGGGACGAGCAGTTCTTC,CATSDRTSGRSRDEQFF
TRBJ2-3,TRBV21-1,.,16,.,TGTGCCAGCAGCCGGACTAGCGGGAGTCGAGCGGATACGCAGTATTTT,CASSRTSGSRADTQYF
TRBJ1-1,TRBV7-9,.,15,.,TGTGCCAGCAGCTTAGCGCGTCAGGGAGGGACTGAAGCTTTCTTT,CASSLARQGGTEAFF
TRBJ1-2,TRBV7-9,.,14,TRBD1,TGTGCCAGCAGCTTACCGGGACAGTTGACCGGCTACACCTTC,CASSLPGQLTGYTF
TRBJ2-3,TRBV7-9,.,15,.,TGTGCCAGCAGCTTTGGGGACTCCGGCACAGATACGCAGTATTTT,CASSFGDSGTDTQYF
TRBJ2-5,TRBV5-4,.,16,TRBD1,TGTGCCAGCAGCTCCCTAACAGGGGGCGCCAGGGAGACCCAGTACTTC,CASSSLTGGARETQYF
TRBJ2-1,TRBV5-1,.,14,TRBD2,TGCGCCAGCAGCCCTAGCGGGGCCTACAATGAGCAGTTCTTC,CASSPSGAYNEQFF
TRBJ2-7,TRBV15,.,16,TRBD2,TGTGCCACCAGCAGCGCCCTAGCGGGAGTTGAAGGCGAGCAGTACTTC,CATSSALAGVEGEQYF
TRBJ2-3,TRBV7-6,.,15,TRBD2,TGTGCCAGCAGCTTACTAGCGGGGGGGCGGGGTACGCAGTATTTT,CASSLLAGGRGTQYF
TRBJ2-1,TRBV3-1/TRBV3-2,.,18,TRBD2,TGTGCCAGCAGCCTCTGGGCGGGGGGCCCCAGCTCCTACAATGAGCAGTTCTTC,CASSLWAGGPSSYNEQFF
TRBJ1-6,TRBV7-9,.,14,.,TGTGCCAGCAAACCAGAGACTTATAATTCACCCCTCCACTTT,CASKPETYNSPLHF